The 7 T cell receptor beta chains below were found in one sample sequenced in a study of CD8 T cells in ankylosing spondylitis. TCRdb re-derived calls from the 5' RACE reads in MiXCR, one entry per CDR3 protein. The sample lists around 150,000 distinct CDR3 sequences; roughly 30% were seen once. What was sequenced was synovial fluid, either unsorted or a sorted T cell fraction (not recorded which). These receptors were obtained from a male donor with ankylosing spondylitis.

This clonotype was found many times. The CDR3 DNA is TGTGCCAGCAGATCCGACAGGAATCAGCCCCAGCATTTT. Protein: CASRSDRNQPQHF. The chain recombines TRBV12-3 or TRBV12-4 with TRBJ1-5, with D perhaps matching TRBD1 (6 bases). Trimming left V 6 bases short and J 4 bases short, with 10 bases between. This CDR3 has 13 residues.

This clonotype has only one observation. This chain connects TRBV25-1 to TRBJ2-7, with a tentative D call TRBD1 (6 bases). The CDR3 runs 19 residues. Between the trimmed V and J ends, which lost 3 bases and 3 bases, there was a span of 27 bases. Looked up from germline, CDR1 is MGHDK and CDR2 is SYGVNS. The chain's CDR3 is CASSDLPTGTSPGYYEQYF. The CDR3 DNA sequence: TGTGCCAGCAGTGACCTACCGACAGGAACGAGCCCAGGATACTACGAGCAGTACTTC.

V gene TRBV12-3 or TRBV12-4 combines with J gene TRBJ1-1; a weak D match, TRBD1 (5 bases). The V end lost 6 bases, the J end lost 0 bases, and 14 bases lay between the germline ends. This CDR3 contains 15 residues. The CDR3 protein is CASRGGRVMNTEAFF. The CDR3 nucleotides are TGTGCCAGCAGGGGAGGCAGGGTCATGAACACTGAAGCTTTCTTT.

This clonotype came up many times. The genes are TRBV20-1 and TRBJ1-2, with a possible D match to TRBD1 (6 bases). V shed 3 bases and J shed 8 bases, with 16 bases lying between them. CDR1 is DFQATT, CDR2 SNEGSKA, per germline (reference sequence). The CDR3 length is 13 residues. The CDR3 DNA reads TGCAGTGCTAGTAGCGGGGGCTTGAGGGGCTACACCTTC. Translating gives CSASSGGLRGYTF.

This clonotype has only a few counts. This rearrangement joins TRBV29-1 to TRBJ2-1, with D unclear. CDR1 is SQVTM and CDR2 is ANQGSEA in the germline V gene. The V end lost 4 bases, the J end lost 1 base, and 2 bases lay between the germline ends. CDR3 length: 11 amino acids. CDR3 sequence: CSVGSYNEQFF. CDR3 coding DNA: TGCAGCGTTGGTTCCTACAATGAGCAGTTCTTC.

This sequence joins TRBV9 and TRBJ1-1; tentatively, D is TRBD1 (6 bases). The CDR3 is 14 residues long. Germline-derived CDR1 and CDR2 are SGDLS and YYNGEE. V lost 4 bases and J 5 bases, leaving 15 bases between the germline ends. The CDR3 nucleotides read TGTGCCAGCAGCCCTTTGGGGGGGCGGACTGAAGCTTTCTTT. It encodes CASSPLGGRTEAFF.

There are a few counts of this clonotype. The chain has TRBV9 and TRBJ1-3; the match to TRBD1 covers 10 bases. CDR1 is SGDLS, CDR2 YYNGEE, per germline. The ends lost 4 bases at V and 7 bases at J; junction bases unmatched: 11. The CDR3 is 16 residues long. CDR3 amino acids: CASSPRTGGIQNTIYF. The CDR3 DNA reads TGTGCCAGCAGCCCTCGGACAGGGGGGATTCAGAACACCATATATTTT.